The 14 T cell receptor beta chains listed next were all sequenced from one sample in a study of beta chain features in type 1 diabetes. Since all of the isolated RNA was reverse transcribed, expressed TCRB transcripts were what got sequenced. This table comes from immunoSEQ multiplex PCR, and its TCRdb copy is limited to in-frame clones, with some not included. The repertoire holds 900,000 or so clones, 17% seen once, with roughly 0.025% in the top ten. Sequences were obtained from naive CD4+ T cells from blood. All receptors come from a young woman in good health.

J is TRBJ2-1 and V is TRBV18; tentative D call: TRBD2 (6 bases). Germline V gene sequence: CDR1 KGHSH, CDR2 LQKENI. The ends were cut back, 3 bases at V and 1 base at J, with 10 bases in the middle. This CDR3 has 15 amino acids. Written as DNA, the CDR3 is TGTGCCAGCTCACCCGAAGCGGGTTCCTACAATGAGCAGTTCTTC. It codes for CASSPEAGSYNEQFF.

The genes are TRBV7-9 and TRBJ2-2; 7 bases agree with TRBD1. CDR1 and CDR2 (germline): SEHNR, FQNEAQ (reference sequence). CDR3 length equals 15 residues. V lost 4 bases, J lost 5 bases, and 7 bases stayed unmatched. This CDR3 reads CASSSRQGTTGELFF. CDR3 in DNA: TGTGCCAGCAGCTCCCGACAGGGTACGACCGGGGAGCTGTTTTTT. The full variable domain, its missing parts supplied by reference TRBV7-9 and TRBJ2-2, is DTGVSQNPRHKITKRGQNVTFRCDPISEHNRLYWYRQTLGQGPEFLTYFQNEAQLEKSRLLSDRFSAERPKGSFSTLEIQRTEQGDSAMYLCASSSRQGTTGELFFGEGSRLTVL.

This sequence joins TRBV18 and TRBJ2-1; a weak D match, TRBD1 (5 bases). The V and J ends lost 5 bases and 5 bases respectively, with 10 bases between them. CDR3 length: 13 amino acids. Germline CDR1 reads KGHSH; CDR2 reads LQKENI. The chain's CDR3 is CASSADRHNEQFF. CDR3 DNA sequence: TGTGCCAGCTCAGCCGACAGACACAATGAGCAGTTCTTC.

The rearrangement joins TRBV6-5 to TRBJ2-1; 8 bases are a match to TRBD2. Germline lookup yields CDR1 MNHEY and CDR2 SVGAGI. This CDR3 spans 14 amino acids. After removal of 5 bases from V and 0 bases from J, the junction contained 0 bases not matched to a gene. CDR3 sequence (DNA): TGTGCCAGCAGTAGCGGGAGCTCCTACAATGAGCAGTTCTTC. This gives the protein CASSSGSSYNEQFF.

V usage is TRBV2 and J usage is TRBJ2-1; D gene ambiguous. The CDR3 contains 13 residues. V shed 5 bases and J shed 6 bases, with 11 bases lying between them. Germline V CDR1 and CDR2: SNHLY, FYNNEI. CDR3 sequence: CASSSRRVNEQFF. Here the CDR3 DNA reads TGTGCCAGCAGTTCCCGAAGGGTCAATGAGCAGTTCTTC.

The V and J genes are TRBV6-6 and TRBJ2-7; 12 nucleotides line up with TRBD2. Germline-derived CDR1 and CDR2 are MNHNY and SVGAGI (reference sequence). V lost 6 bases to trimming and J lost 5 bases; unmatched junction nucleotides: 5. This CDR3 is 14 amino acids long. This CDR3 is CASSPGLAGHEQYF. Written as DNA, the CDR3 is TGTGCCAGCAGCCCGGGACTAGCGGGCCACGAGCAGTACTTC.

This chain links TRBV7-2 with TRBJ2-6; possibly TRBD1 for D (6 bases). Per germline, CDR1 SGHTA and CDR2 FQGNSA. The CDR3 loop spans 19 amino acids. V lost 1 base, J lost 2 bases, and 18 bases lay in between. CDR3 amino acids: CASSLDLAGARAGANVLTF. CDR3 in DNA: TGTGCCAGCAGCTTAGATCTCGCAGGGGCGCGGGCTGGGGCCAACGTCCTGACTTTC.

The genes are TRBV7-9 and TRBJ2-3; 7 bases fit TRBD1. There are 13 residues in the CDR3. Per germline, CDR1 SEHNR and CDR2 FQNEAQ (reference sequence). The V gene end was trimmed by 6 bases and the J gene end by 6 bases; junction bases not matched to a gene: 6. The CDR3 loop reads CASRDRAGDTQYF. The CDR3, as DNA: TGTGCCAGCAGAGACAGGGCCGGGGATACGCAGTATTTT.

The CDR3 spells CASSRTGEKMQYF. CDR3 DNA sequence: TGTGCCAGTAGTCGGACAGGGGAAAAAATGCAGTACTTC. The J gene is TRBJ2-7, the V gene TRBV19, with 9 bases identical to TRBD1. J gave up 9 bases and V 5 bases, and 8 bases lay outside the gene matches. Germline CDR1 reads LNHDA; CDR2 reads SQIVND (reference sequence). The length of the CDR3 is 13 residues.

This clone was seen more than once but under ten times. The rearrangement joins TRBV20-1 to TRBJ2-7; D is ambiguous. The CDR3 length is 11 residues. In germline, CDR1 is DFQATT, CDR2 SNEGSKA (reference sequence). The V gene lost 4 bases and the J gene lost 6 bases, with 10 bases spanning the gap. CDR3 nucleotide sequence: TGCAGTGCTAATGAGGAGTTCGAGCAGTACTTC. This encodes CSANEEFEQYF.

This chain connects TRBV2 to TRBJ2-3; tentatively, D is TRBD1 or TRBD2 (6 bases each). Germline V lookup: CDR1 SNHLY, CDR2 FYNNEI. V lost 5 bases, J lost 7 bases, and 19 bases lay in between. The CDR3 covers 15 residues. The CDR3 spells CASSLGAQGGYTQYF. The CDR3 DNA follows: TGTGCCAGCAGTCTTGGGGCACAAGGGGGGTATACGCAGTATTTT.

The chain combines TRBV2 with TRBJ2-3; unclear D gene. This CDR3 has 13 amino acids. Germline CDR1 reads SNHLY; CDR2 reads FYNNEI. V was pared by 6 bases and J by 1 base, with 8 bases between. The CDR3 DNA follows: TGTGCCAGCAGGGGAAGGGGCACAGATACGCAGTATTTT. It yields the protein CASRGRGTDTQYF.

For the CDR3, the DNA is TGTGCCAGCAGTCCGGGGGTCGAGACCCAGTACTTC. Residues: CASSPGVETQYF. The chain joins TRBV28 to TRBJ2-5; possibly TRBD2 for D (6 bases). Looked up from germline, CDR1 is MDHEN and CDR2 is SYDVKM. The CDR3 totals 12 residues. The V end was cut by 5 bases, the J end by 5 bases, with 9 bases between.

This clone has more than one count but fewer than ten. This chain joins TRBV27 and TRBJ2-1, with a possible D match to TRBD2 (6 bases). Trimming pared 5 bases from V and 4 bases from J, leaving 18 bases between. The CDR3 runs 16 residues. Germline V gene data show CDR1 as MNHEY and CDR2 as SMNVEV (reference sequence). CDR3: CASSPVLSGYYNEQFF. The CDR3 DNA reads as TGTGCCAGCAGTCCCGTATTAAGCGGGTATTACAATGAGCAGTTCTTC.